Each of the 24 T cell receptor beta chains below was sequenced from the same sample in a study of blood T cell repertoires in COVID-19. TCRdb's table, derived via immunoSEQ multiplex PCR, lists solely in-frame clones and lacks some. The sample gives 150,000 or so clones, roughly 80% of which show up once; 3% to 3.5% is in the top ten. Sequences were obtained from peripheral blood. All receptors come from an elderly woman with acute or convalescent COVID-19.

The J gene is TRBJ2-1, the V gene TRBV10-1, with TRBD2 matching over 15 bases. This CDR3 comprises 17 residues. The germline V gene encodes CDR1 WNHNN and CDR2 SYGVQD (reference sequence). J was trimmed by 9 bases and V by 10 bases; bases with no gene match: 16. The CDR3 nucleotides are TGCGCCACCCAGGGCCCGCCCGGGACTAGCGGGGGGAGTGAGCAGTTCTTC. It encodes CATQGPPGTSGGSEQFF.

V is TRBV2 and J is TRBJ1-5, with D perhaps matching TRBD1 (5 bases). CDR1 and CDR2 (germline): SNHLY, FYNNEI. The V end was cut by 7 bases, the J end by 14 bases, with 21 bases between. The CDR3 consists of 13 residues. CDR3 sequence reads: CASTLEPVQGKHF. In DNA, the CDR3 is TGTGCCAGCACTCTCGAACCCGTCCAGGGAAAGCATTTT.

V and J are TRBV2 and TRBJ1-5; a weak D match, TRBD1 (5 bases). This CDR3 is 14 amino acids long. Germline V gene data show CDR1 as SNHLY and CDR2 as FYNNEI. Trimming took off 6 bases at V and 9 bases at J, with 18 bases between the two ends. The CDR3 sequence is CASRTGTSVGPQHF. CDR3 coding DNA: TGTGCCAGCAGAACCGGGACTTCCGTGGGGCCCCAGCATTTT. The full variable domain, rest sourced from reference TRBV2 and TRBJ1-5, is EPEVTQTPSHQVTQMGQEVILRCVPISNHLYFYWYRQILGQKVEFLVSFYNNEISEKSEIFDDQFSVERPDGSNFTLKIRSTKLEDSAMYFCASRTGTSVGPQHFGDGTRLSIL.

This sequence joins TRBV2 and TRBJ2-3, with 7 bases identical to TRBD1. V trimming: 11 bases; J trimming: 5 bases; junction bases outside the gene matches: 13. Germline V CDR1 and CDR2: SNHLY, FYNNEI. This CDR3 contains 14 residues. The CDR3 protein is CASIRGQGVDTQYF. CDR3 coding DNA: TGTGCCTCCATCCGTGGGCAGGGGGTAGATACGCAGTATTTT.

The rearrangement links TRBV27 to TRBJ2-5, with no clear D. Germline V lookup: CDR1 MNHEY, CDR2 SMNVEV (reference sequence). Trimming cost V 2 bases and J 0 bases, with 4 bases left between them. The CDR3 runs to 13 residues. The CDR3 nucleotides are TGTGCCAGCAGTTTAACATACCAAGAGACCCAGTACTTC. Translated, it gives CASSLTYQETQYF.

This rearrangement joins TRBV11-2 to TRBJ2-1, with D unresolved. CDR3 size: 14 residues. Trimming cost V 5 bases and J 7 bases, with 15 bases left between them. Germline-derived CDR1 and CDR2 are SGHAT and FQNNGV. The CDR3 loop reads CASSPNRWANEQFF. The CDR3 coding sequence is TGTGCCAGCAGCCCCAACCGTTGGGCAAATGAGCAGTTCTTC.

This chain uses TRBV19 with TRBJ1-1; D remains ambiguous. V lost 6 bases, J lost 1 base, and 15 bases lay in between. The germline V gene has CDR1 LNHDA and CDR2 SQIVND (reference sequence). The CDR3 runs to 15 residues. The CDR3 DNA follows: TGTGCCAGTAGCCTGCTGGGTTCAGGGAACACTGAAGCTTTCTTT. This gives the protein CASSLLGSGNTEAFF.

This chain joins TRBV5-1 and TRBJ1-4, with 11 nucleotides matching TRBD1. The J segment lost 6 bases and the V segment lost 4 bases, leaving 8 bases of the junction unmatched. CDR1 is SGHRS, CDR2 YFSETQ, per germline. This CDR3 has 16 amino acids. DNA for the CDR3: TGCGCCAGCAGCCAAAGGACAGGGGGCGACTATGAAAAACTGTTTTTT. Encoded protein: CASSQRTGGDYEKLFF.

This chain uses TRBV29-1 with TRBJ2-3; TRBD2 might be the D (5 bases). Germline V lookup: CDR1 SQVTM, CDR2 ANQGSEA. This CDR3 contains 13 residues. V lost 4 bases, J lost 0 bases, and 8 bases lay in between. The CDR3 DNA follows: TGCAGCGTTGTACGGACTAGCACAGATACGCAGTATTTT. Translation gives CSVVRTSTDTQYF.

The rearrangement joins TRBV27 to TRBJ1-2; 12 bases match TRBD1. J lost 1 base, V lost 2 bases, and 5 bases had no gene match. Germline-derived CDR1 and CDR2 are MNHEY and SMNVEV (reference sequence). The CDR3 loop spans 17 amino acids. The CDR3 region is CASSLIGTGGVNYGYTF. In DNA form, the CDR3 reads TGTGCCAGCAGTTTAATCGGGACAGGGGGCGTTAACTATGGCTACACCTTC.

This clone was seen just once. The chain has TRBV19 and TRBJ1-6; 8 positions agree with TRBD1. In germline, CDR1 is LNHDA, CDR2 SQIVND (reference sequence). This CDR3 has 13 residues. V was pared by 7 bases and J by 6 bases, with 2 bases of the junction left unmatched. The CDR3, as DNA: TGTGCCAGTACGGGACAGGTTAATTCACCCCTCCACTTT. This encodes CASTGQVNSPLHF.

The J gene is TRBJ1-4, the V gene TRBV6-1; D call uncertain. The germline V and J ends were trimmed by 1 base and 0 bases, with 9 bases remaining between them. The CDR3 totals 16 residues. Germline V gives CDR1 MNHNS, CDR2 SASEGT. In DNA form, the CDR3 reads TGTGCCAGCAGTGAAGGATCAGTCGCAACTAATGAAAAACTGTTTTTT. Amino acid sequence: CASSEGSVATNEKLFF.

The V call is TRBV5-4, the J call TRBJ1-2; D call uncertain. Trimming removed 4 bases at V and 3 bases at J, with 4 bases between. Germline V CDR1 and CDR2: SGHNT, YYREEE (reference sequence). This CDR3 has 11 residues. CDR3 DNA: TGTGCCAGCAGCGACTACTATGGCTACACCTTC. This translates into CASSDYYGYTF.

CDR3: CASSSTPGQGADYGYTF. DNA for the CDR3: TGCGCCAGCAGCTCGACCCCAGGACAGGGGGCCGACTATGGCTACACCTTC. The chain links TRBV5-1 to TRBJ1-2, with 11 bases matching TRBD1. The CDR3 sequence is 17 residues long. Losses at the gene ends were 3 bases for V and 3 bases for J; bases not matched to a gene: 10. From germline, CDR1 is SGHRS and CDR2 YFSETQ.

The rearrangement uses TRBV3-1 (or the pseudogene TRBV3-2) and TRBJ1-1, with D unresolved. The ends were cut back, 3 bases at V and 7 bases at J, with 12 bases in the middle. Germline CDR1 LGHDT, CDR2 YNNKEL (reference sequence). The length of the CDR3 is 13 residues. The CDR3 region is CASSQAGSSEAFF. Written as DNA, the CDR3 is TGTGCCAGCAGCCAGGCAGGTTCGAGTGAAGCTTTCTTT.

The V gene is TRBV5-1, the J gene TRBJ2-1; 14 positions match TRBD2. J was trimmed by 8 bases and V by 0 bases; bases with no gene match: 10. The CDR3 covers 18 residues. In germline, CDR1 is SGHRS, CDR2 YFSETQ. CDR3 in DNA: TGCGCCAGCAGCTTGGGACTAGCGGGGGGGCCGATAATCCATGAGCAGTTCTTC. Amino acids: CASSLGLAGGPIIHEQFF.

The rearrangement joins TRBV30 to TRBJ1-1, with 11 bases fitting TRBD1. Germline CDR1 is GTSNPN and CDR2 is SVGIG (reference sequence). With V trimmed by 2 bases and J by 1 base, 6 bases remained unmatched. The length of the CDR3 is 16 residues. CDR3 nucleotide sequence: TGTGCCTGGAGTTTAGGACAGGGGGCCGGGAACACTGAAGCTTTCTTT. This codes for CAWSLGQGAGNTEAFF.

The chain employs TRBV19 and TRBJ1-1, with 7 nucleotides matching TRBD1. Germline CDR1 is LNHDA and CDR2 is SQIVND (reference sequence). This CDR3 has 12 amino acids. V dropped 7 bases and J dropped 10; count of bases not matched to a gene: 9. The CDR3 sequence: CASIAGAGGAFF. The DNA for the CDR3 is TGTGCCAGTATAGCCGGCGCAGGGGGAGCTTTCTTT.

The chain uses TRBV3-1 (or the pseudogene TRBV3-2) and TRBJ1-1; D gene uncertain. Trimming removed 2 bases from V and 0 bases from J, with 4 bases in between. This CDR3 comprises 13 residues. Germline V gene data show CDR1 as LGHDT and CDR2 as YNNKEL (reference sequence). CDR3 protein: CASSQQLNTEAFF. DNA for the CDR3: TGTGCCAGCAGCCAACAATTGAACACTGAAGCTTTCTTT.

DNA of the CDR3: TGTGCCAGCAGCCCCAACACCGGGACAGGGTTCATCTCTGGAAACACCATATATTTT. This sequence encodes CASSPNTGTGFISGNTIYF. The rearrangement links TRBV5-6 to TRBJ1-3, with TRBD1 matching over 9 bases. There are 19 residues in the CDR3. The germline V gene has CDR1 SGHDT and CDR2 YYEEEE. V was pared by 4 bases and J by 0 bases, with 14 bases of the junction left unmatched.

This clone occurred a few times. This chain links TRBV7-6 with TRBJ2-2; tentatively, D is TRBD2 (6 bases). The CDR3 totals 17 residues. Germline V CDR1 and CDR2: SGHVS, FNYEAQ. Trimming removed 8 bases from V and 3 bases from J, with 22 bases in between. The CDR3 spells CASVLSRAGLHTGELFF. The CDR3 DNA sequence: TGTGCCAGCGTTTTATCTCGTGCGGGGCTGCACACCGGGGAGCTGTTTTTT.

For the CDR3, the DNA is TGTGCCAGCTCACCTATGGGACAGGGGAACACCGGGGAGCTGTTTTTT. Amino acids: CASSPMGQGNTGELFF. This chain links TRBV18 with TRBJ2-2, with TRBD1 identical over 9 bases. The V segment lost 3 bases and the J segment 1 base; nucleotides outside the gene matches: 3. Looked up from germline, CDR1 is KGHSH and CDR2 is LQKENI. The CDR3 length is 16 residues.

This CDR3 reads CASSQRSGSEQYF. In DNA, the CDR3 is TGCGCCAGCAGCCAAAGATCAGGCAGCGAGCAGTACTTC. This chain uses TRBV4-1 with TRBJ2-7; unclear D gene. This CDR3 has 13 residues. V was pared by 2 bases and J by 6 bases, with 11 bases between. Germline values: CDR1 MGHRA, CDR2 YSYEKL.

The CDR3 reads CASSQDGRQGGSLGNQPQHF. In nucleotides, the CDR3 is TGTGCCAGCAGCCAAGACGGGAGACAGGGGGGGAGTTTGGGCAATCAGCCCCAGCATTTT. The chain links TRBV4-2 to TRBJ1-5, with TRBD1 matching over 9 bases. The germline V gene encodes CDR1 LGHNA and CDR2 YNFKEQ. V shed 0 bases and J 2 bases; nucleotides not matched to a gene: 14. This CDR3 comprises 20 residues.